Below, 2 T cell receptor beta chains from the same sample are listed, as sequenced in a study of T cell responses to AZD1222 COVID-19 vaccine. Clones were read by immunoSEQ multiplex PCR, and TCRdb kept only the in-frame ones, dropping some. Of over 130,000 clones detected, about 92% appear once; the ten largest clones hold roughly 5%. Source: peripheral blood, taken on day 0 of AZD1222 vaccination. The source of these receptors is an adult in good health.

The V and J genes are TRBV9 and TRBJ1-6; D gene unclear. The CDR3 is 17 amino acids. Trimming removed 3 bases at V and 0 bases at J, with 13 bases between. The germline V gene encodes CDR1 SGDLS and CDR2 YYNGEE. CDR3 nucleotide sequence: TGTGCCAGCAGCGCAATAGACGGTAGCTCCTATAATTCACCCCTCCACTTT. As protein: CASSAIDGSSYNSPLHF.

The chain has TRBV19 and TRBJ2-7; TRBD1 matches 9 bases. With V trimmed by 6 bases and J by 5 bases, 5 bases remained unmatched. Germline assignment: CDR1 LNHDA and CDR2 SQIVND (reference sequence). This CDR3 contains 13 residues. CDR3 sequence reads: CASSHRGQDEQYF. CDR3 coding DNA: TGTGCCAGTAGCCACAGGGGGCAGGACGAGCAGTACTTC.